This T cell receptor (beta chain) stems from a study of blood T cell repertoires in COVID-19. Generated by immunoSEQ multiplex PCR, the TCRdb table keeps only in-frame clones and is missing some. Counted here are approximately 150,000 clones, 60% to 85% occurring once; the ten biggest clones make up around 8.1%. The CDR3 runs 18 residues. V shed 6 bases, J shed 5 bases, and the junction held 19 bases outside the gene matches. Germline V lookup: CDR1 WNHNN, CDR2 SYGVQD (reference sequence). Followed over time, Seattle patients had been enrolled while infection was active. Only one count was recorded for this clone.

The chain carries TRBV10-1 and TRBJ1-2, with 9 bases lining up with TRBD1. The TCR was taken from an older woman with COVID-19, enrolled during active disease. The sample consisted of peripheral blood. The chain's CDR3 is CASRGATGTGCPLYGYTF. Written as DNA, the CDR3 is TGCGCCAGCAGGGGCGCCACCGGGACAGGGTGCCCCCTTTATGGCTACACCTTC.